This T cell receptor beta chain derives from a study of shared clonotypes between healthy human individuals. Study overall: Three plates were used per donor for CD4 naive, three for CD4 memory, two for CD8 naive and one for CD8 memory.

Findings of the study overall: Estimated richness was generally greater in naive than memory subsets. With few donors, the genetic and exposure-history diversity represented was limited.

On this clone: What it recognizes is unknown.

V lost 2 bases and J 5 bases, leaving 9 bases between the germline ends. The CDR3 runs to 13 residues. Germline V lookup: CDR1 LNHDA, CDR2 SQIVND (reference sequence). CD45RO-negative cells were positively selected for CCR7, leaving out terminally differentiated effector memory CD45RA+ cells. This table comes from immunoSEQ multiplex PCR, and its TCRdb copy is limited to in-frame clones, with some not included. The sample carries some 2 million clones, 85% to 95% recorded once. The sequence derives from a man aged 18 to 30 in good health. Material for sequencing was naive CD8+ T cells sorted from blood. The V and J genes are TRBV19 and TRBJ2-5; D might be TRBD1 (6 bases). CDR3 nucleotides: TGTGCCAGTAGTATAACAGGGTGGGAGACCCAGTACTTC. Translating it yields CASSITGWETQYF.